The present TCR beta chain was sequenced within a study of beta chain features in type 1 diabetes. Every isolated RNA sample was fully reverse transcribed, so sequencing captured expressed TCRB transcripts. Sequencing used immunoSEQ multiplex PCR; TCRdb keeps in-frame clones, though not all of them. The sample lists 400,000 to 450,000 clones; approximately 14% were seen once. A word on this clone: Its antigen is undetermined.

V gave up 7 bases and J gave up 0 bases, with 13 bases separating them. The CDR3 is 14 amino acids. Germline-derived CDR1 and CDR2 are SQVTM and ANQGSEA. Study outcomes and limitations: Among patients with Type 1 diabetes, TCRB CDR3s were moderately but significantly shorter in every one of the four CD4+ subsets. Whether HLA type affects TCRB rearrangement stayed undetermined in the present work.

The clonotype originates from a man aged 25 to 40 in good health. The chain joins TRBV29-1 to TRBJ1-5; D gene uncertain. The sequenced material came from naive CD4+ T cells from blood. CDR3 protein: CSARSRYSNQPQHF. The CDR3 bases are TGCAGCGCCCGCAGCCGTTATAGCAATCAGCCCCAGCATTTT.